The entry below describes one T cell receptor beta chain. Antigen specificity is unknown. Compared with germline, one end of the junction differs, possibly owing to a read error. These data are taken from a study of identifying expanded T cells in peripheral blood. Germline CDR1 SGDLS, CDR2 YYNGEE. The CDR3 totals 14 residues. Libraries were prepared by immunoSEQ multiplex PCR; TCRdb keeps only in-frame clonotypes and omits some of them. The table lists about 85,000 clones, about 89% of them singletons, with 2.5% to 3.5% in the top ten. Findings of the study overall: Across healthy donors, higher total template counts meant significantly greater approximately 2-week count variance. Differentially abundant clones: about 1.3 between replicates, around 16 at around 2 weeks, 19 to 20 at four.

Healthy donors had no documented immune events, such as infections, while sampled. The chain combines TRBV9 with TRBJ2-1, with a weak D call TRBD2 (6 bases). Input material: blood. This sequence originates from a person aged 18 to 75 in good health. For the CDR3, the DNA is TGTGCCAACAGCGTGTCCGGGGGAGGACGCGAGCAGTTCTTC. Amino acids: CANSVSGGGREQFF.